This TCR beta chain was sequenced in a study of blood T cells in healthy people across ages. At the level of the study: Capture by template switching was about one barcoded beta molecule per two T cells.

Study findings and constraints: Naive T cell percentage and TCR beta diversity correlated strongly. Changes in expanded clonotypes were possibly confounded, as the CMV status of donors was unknown. Diversity was higher, and naive CD4+ cells more numerous, in long-lived donors than in aged donors.

V was trimmed by 1 base and J by 8 bases, leaving 8 bases between them. CDR1 is LNHNV and CDR2 is YYDKDF in the germline V gene (reference sequence). The CDR3 totals 13 residues. With a J-beta primer mix and a sample-barcoded 5' primer, a second PCR ran roughly 7 to 11 cycles. TCRdb independently ran MiXCR on the 5' RACE reads; one entry per CDR3 protein. In the table there are almost 800,000 distinct CDR3 sequences, roughly 64% of which are singletons. This clonotype was found a few times. Its specificity is not known. Sequenced: blood. The chain is built from TRBV15 and TRBJ1-4, with D unresolved. This receptor was taken from a man aged 25 to 40 in good health. The chain's CDR3 is CATSRAPGEKLFF. CDR3 nucleotide sequence: TGTGCCACCAGCAGAGCCCCGGGAGAAAAACTGTTTTTT. Full variable domain (outside the CDR3, taken from reference TRBV15 and TRBJ1-4): DAMVIQNPRYQVTQFGKPVTLSCSQTLNHNVMYWYQQKSSQAPKLLFHYYDKDFNNEADTPDNFQSRRPNTSFCFLDIRSPGLGDTAMYLCATSRAPGEKLFFGSGTQLSVL.